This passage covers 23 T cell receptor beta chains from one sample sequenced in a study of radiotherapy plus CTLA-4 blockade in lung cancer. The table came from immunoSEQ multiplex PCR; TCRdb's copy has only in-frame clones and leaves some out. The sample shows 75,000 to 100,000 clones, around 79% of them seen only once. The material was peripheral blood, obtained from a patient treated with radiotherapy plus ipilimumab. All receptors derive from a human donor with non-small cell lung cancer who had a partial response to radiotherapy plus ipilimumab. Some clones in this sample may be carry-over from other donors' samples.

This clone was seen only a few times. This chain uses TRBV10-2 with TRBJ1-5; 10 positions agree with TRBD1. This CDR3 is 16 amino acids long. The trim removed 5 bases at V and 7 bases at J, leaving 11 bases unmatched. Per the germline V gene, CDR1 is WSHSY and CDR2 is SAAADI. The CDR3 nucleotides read TGCGCCAGCAGTTCAGACAGGGGGCGCGGCGGACAGCCCCAGCATTTT. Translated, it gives CASSSDRGRGGQPQHF.

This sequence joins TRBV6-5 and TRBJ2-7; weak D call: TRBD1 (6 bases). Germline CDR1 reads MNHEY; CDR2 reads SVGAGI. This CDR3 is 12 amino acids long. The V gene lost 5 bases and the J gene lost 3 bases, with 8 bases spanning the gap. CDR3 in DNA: TGTGCCAGCAGTAGGACAGTCTACGAGCAGTACTTC. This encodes CASSRTVYEQYF.

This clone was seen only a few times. This CDR3 is CASRRREEGYGYTF. CDR3 sequence (DNA): TGTGCCAGCAGGCGGCGGGAGGAAGGGTATGGCTACACCTTC. V usage is TRBV6-6 and J usage is TRBJ1-2; D gene unclear. V was clipped by 6 bases and J by 5 bases, with 16 bases between them. The CDR3 length is 14 residues. Germline assignment: CDR1 MNHNY and CDR2 SVGAGI (reference sequence).

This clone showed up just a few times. The CDR3: CASSVFFTGTRDIQYF. The CDR3 DNA is TGTGCCAGCAGCGTATTCTTCACGGGTACGAGGGACATTCAGTACTTC. This chain links TRBV11-2 with TRBJ2-4; weak D call: TRBD2 (5 bases). With 5 bases removed from V and 8 bases from J, the gap between germline ends came to 22 bases. The CDR3 loop spans 16 amino acids. Germline V gene lookup returns CDR1 SGHAT and CDR2 FQNNGV.

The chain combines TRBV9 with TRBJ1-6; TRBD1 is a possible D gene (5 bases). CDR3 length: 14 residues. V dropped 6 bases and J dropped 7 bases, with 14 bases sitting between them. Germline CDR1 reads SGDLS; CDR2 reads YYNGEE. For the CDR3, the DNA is TGTGCCAGCACAAGCCAGGGCTCCAATTCACCCCTCCACTTT. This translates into CASTSQGSNSPLHF.

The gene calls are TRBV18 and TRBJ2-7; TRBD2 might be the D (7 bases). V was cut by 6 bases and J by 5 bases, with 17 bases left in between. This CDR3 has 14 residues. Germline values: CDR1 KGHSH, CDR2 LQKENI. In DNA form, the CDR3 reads TGTGCCAGCTCGCACGGGGGGCGAGGGGACGAGCAGTACTTC. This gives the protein CASSHGGRGDEQYF.

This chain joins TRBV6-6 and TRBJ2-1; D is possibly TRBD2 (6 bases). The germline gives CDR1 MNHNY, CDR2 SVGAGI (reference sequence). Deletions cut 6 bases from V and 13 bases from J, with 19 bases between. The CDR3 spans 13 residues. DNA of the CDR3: TGTGCCAGCAGCCTTGGACTAATCAGGAGTCAGTTCTTC. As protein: CASSLGLIRSQFF.

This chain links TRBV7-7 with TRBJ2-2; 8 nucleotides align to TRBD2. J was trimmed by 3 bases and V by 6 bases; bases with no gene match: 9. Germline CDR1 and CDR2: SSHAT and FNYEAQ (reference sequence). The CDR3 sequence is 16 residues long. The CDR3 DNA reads TGTGCCAGCAGAAAGCTTAGCGGGGCGGACACCGGGGAGCTGTTTTTT. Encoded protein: CASRKLSGADTGELFF.

CDR3 residues: CASSPPVAGYNEQFF. In nucleotides, the CDR3 is TGTGCCAGCTCACCACCGGTTGCCGGCTACAATGAGCAGTTCTTC. The chain joins TRBV18 to TRBJ2-1, with unresolved D. Germline V gene lookup returns CDR1 KGHSH and CDR2 LQKENI. Trimming left V 0 bases short and J 3 bases short, with 9 bases between. This CDR3 is 15 amino acids long.

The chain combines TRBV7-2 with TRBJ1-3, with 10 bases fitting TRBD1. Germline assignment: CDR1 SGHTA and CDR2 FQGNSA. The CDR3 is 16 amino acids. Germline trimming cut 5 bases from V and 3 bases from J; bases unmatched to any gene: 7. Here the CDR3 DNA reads TGTGCCAGCAGCCAGCAGACAGGGGGCTTTGGAAACACCATATATTTT. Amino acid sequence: CASSQQTGGFGNTIYF.

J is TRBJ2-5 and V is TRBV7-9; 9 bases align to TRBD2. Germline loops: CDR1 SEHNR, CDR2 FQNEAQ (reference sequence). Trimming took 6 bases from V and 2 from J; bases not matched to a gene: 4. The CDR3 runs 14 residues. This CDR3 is CASSKTSGQETQYF. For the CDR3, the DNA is TGTGCCAGCAGTAAGACTAGCGGACAAGAGACCCAGTACTTC. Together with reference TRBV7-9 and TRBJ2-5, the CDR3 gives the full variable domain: DTGVSQNPRHKITKRGQNVTFRCDPISEHNRLYWYRQTLGQGPEFLTYFQNEAQLEKSRLLSDRFSAERPKGSFSTLEIQRTEQGDSAMYLCASSKTSGQETQYFGPGTRLLVL.

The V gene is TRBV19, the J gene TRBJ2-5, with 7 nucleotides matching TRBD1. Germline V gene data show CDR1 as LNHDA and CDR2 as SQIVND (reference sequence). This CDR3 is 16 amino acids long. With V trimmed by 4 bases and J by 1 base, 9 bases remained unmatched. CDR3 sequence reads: CASSSAHRGGQETQYF. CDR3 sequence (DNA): TGTGCCAGTAGTAGCGCCCACAGGGGTGGCCAAGAGACCCAGTACTTC. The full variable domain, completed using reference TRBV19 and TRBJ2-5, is DGGITQSPKYLFRKEGQNVTLSCEQNLNHDAMYWYRQDPGQGLRLIYYSQIVNDFQKGDIAEGYSVSREKKESFPLTVTSAQKNPTAFYLCASSSAHRGGQETQYFGPGTRLLVL.

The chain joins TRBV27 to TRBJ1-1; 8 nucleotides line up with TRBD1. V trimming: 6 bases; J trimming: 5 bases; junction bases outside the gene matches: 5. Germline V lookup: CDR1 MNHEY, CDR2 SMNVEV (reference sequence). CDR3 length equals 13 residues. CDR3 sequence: CASRRTGRTEAFF. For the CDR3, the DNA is TGTGCCAGCAGGAGGACAGGGCGGACTGAAGCTTTCTTT.

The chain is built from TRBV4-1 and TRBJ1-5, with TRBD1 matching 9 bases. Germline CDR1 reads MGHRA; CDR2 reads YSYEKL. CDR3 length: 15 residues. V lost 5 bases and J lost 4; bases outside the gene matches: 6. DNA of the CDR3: TGCGCCAGCAGCGCTCCCGGGACAGGGAATCAGCCCCAGCATTTT. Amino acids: CASSAPGTGNQPQHF.

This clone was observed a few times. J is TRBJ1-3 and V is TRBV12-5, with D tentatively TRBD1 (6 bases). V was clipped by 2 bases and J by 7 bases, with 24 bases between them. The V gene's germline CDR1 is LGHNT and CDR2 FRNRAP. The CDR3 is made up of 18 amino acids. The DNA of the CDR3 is TGTGCTAGTGGTTTGCCCCCGCGGGGGGGCAATGGATCGAACACCATATATTTT. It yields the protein CASGLPPRGGNGSNTIYF.

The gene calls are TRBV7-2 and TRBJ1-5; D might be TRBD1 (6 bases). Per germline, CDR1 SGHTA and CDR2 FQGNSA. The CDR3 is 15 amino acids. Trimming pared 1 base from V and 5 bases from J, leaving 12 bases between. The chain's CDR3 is CASSLGPQGYQPQHF. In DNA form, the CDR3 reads TGTGCCAGCAGCTTAGGCCCGCAGGGGTATCAGCCCCAGCATTTT. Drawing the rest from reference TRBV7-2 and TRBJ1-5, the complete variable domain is GAGVSQSPSNKVTEKGKDVELRCDPISGHTALYWYRQSLGQGLEFLIYFQGNSAPDKSGLPSDRFSAERTGGSVSTLTIQRTQQEDSAVYLCASSLGPQGYQPQHFGDGTRLSIL.

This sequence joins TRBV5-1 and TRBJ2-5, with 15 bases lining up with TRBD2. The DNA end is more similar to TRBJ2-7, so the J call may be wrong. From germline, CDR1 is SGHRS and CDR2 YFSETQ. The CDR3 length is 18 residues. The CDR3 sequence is CASSPGLAGGGLGDEQYF. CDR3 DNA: TGCGCCAGCAGCCCCGGACTAGCGGGAGGGGGGCTTGGGGACGAGCAGTACTTC.

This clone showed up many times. The CDR3: CASSEVAGGTSSYNEQFF. In DNA form, the CDR3 reads TGTGCCAGCAGTGAAGTAGCGGGGGGGACGAGCTCCTACAATGAGCAGTTCTTC. J is TRBJ2-1 and V is TRBV2; 11 bases are shared with TRBD2. CDR1 and CDR2 from the germline V gene are SNHLY and FYNNEI. This CDR3 is 18 amino acids long. Germline trimming cut 1 base from V and 0 bases from J; bases unmatched to any gene: 5.

The CDR3 DNA reads TGTGCCAGTAGCCGGGGACAGTATTACAATGAGCAGTTCTTC. It codes for CASSRGQYYNEQFF. V usage is TRBV19 and J usage is TRBJ2-1, with 7 bases aligning to TRBD1. The CDR3 loop spans 14 amino acids. The ends lost 6 bases at V and 4 bases at J; junction bases unmatched: 6. The germline V gene has CDR1 LNHDA and CDR2 SQIVND (reference sequence). The variable domain in full, completed from reference TRBV19 and TRBJ2-1, reads DGGITQSPKYLFRKEGQNVTLSCEQNLNHDAMYWYRQDPGQGLRLIYYSQIVNDFQKGDIAEGYSVSREKKESFPLTVTSAQKNPTAFYLCASSRGQYYNEQFFGPGTRLTVL.

In nucleotides, the CDR3 is TGCAGCGTTGCAGGGGGCGCAGGCAATCAGCCCCAGCATTTT. It specifies CSVAGGAGNQPQHF. V usage is TRBV29-1 and J usage is TRBJ1-5, with 8 bases lining up with TRBD1. The germline gives CDR1 SQVTM, CDR2 ANQGSEA. The CDR3 contains 14 residues. Losses at the gene ends were 4 bases for V and 2 bases for J; bases not matched to a gene: 4.

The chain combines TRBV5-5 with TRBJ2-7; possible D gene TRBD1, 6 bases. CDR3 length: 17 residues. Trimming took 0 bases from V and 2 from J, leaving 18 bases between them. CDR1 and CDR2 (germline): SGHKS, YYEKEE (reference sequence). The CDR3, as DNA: TGTGCCAGCAGCTTGGTCCTAGTATTGGACAGTCCCTACGAGCAGTACTTC. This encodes CASSLVLVLDSPYEQYF.

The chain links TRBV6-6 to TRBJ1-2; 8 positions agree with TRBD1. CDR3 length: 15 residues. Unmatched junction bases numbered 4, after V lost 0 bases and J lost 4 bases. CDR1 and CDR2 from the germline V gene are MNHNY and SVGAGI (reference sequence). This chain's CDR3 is CASSYSDRVAYGYTF. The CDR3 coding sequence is TGTGCCAGCAGTTACTCGGACAGGGTTGCCTATGGCTACACCTTC.

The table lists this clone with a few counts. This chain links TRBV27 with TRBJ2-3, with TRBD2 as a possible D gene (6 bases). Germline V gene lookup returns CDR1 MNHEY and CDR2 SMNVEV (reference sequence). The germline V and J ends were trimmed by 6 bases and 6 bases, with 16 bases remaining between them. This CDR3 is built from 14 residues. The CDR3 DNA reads TGTGCCAGCAGGCGGGGACTCTGGGGCGATACGCAGTATTTT. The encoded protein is CASRRGLWGDTQYF.